The rows below give T cell receptor beta chains drawn from one sample of a study of cytomegalovirus exposure and HLA in healthy donors. TCRdb's copy holds only in-frame clones and misses some; the assay was immunoSEQ multiplex PCR. Among about 160,000 clones listed, 85% to 90% were seen once. The material sequenced was PBMCs. The source of these receptors is a man aged 18 to 30 in good health and CMV-seropositive. The CDR3 runs from the conserved cysteine through the conserved F or W. The order of the fields is V gene, clone size, D gene, J gene, CDR3 DNA, CDR3 protein. A D gene is named only where the DNA matches it firmly. Size values are once, few and many counts, or a class for expanded clones, and some rows have none.

v_gene: TRBV5-1
abundance: -
d_gene: TRBD1
j_gene: TRBJ2-5
CDR3nt: TGCGCCAGCAGCTTGGGACAGGGCGGGGAGACCCAGTACTTC
CDR3aa: CASSLGQGGETQYF

v_gene: TRBV10-3
abundance: -
d_gene: TRBD2
j_gene: TRBJ2-7
CDR3nt: TGTGCCATCAGTGGAGGACTAGCGGGAAATTTTGGCCTGGACGAGCAGTACTTC
CDR3aa: CAISGGLAGNFGLDEQYF

v_gene: TRBV4-2
abundance: once
d_gene: -
j_gene: TRBJ2-2
CDR3nt: TGTGCCAGCAGAAGAGGGCAGGACCGCACCGGGGAGCTGTTTTTT
CDR3aa: CASRRGQDRTGELFF

v_gene: TRBV4-1
abundance: -
d_gene: TRBD2
j_gene: TRBJ2-7
CDR3nt: TGCGCCAGCAGCCAAGAAATTTTAGCGGGAGCCATTCGGTCCGAGCAGTACTTC
CDR3aa: CASSQEILAGAIRSEQYF

v_gene: TRBV21-1
abundance: -
d_gene: -
j_gene: TRBJ2-2
CDR3nt: TGTGCCAGCAGCAAATTCACCATCTCTAGATACACCGGGGAGCTGTTTTTT
CDR3aa: CASSKFTISRYTGELFF

v_gene: TRBV4-1
abundance: -
d_gene: -
j_gene: TRBJ2-3
CDR3nt: TGCGCCAGCAGCCAAGCCCAGCAGGGGTTTGATACGCAGTATTTT
CDR3aa: CASSQAQQGFDTQYF

v_gene: TRBV19
abundance: -
d_gene: -
j_gene: TRBJ2-5
CDR3nt: TGTGCCAGTAGTATTTTTTGGACAGAAACCGGCAGAAAGACCCAGTACTTC
CDR3aa: CASSIFWTETGRKTQYF

v_gene: TRBV4-1
abundance: -
d_gene: TRBD2
j_gene: TRBJ2-1
CDR3nt: TGCGCCAGCAGCCGGGGAGGGGATAATGAGCAGTTCTTC
CDR3aa: CASSRGGDNEQFF

v_gene: TRBV9
abundance: -
d_gene: TRBD2
j_gene: TRBJ2-3
CDR3nt: TGTGCCAGCAGCGTAGTAGCGGGAGGTCCAGATACGCAGTATTTT
CDR3aa: CASSVVAGGPDTQYF

v_gene: TRBV11-1
abundance: -
d_gene: -
j_gene: TRBJ2-7
CDR3nt: TGTGCCAGCAGCTTAGCATCGGGAGAGATTTACGAGCAGTACTTC
CDR3aa: CASSLASGEIYEQYF

v_gene: TRBV28
abundance: -
d_gene: -
j_gene: TRBJ1-5
CDR3nt: TGTGCCAGCAGTTTACGAGGGTACAATCAGCCCCAGCATTTT
CDR3aa: CASSLRGYNQPQHF

v_gene: TRBV19
abundance: -
d_gene: -
j_gene: TRBJ1-1
CDR3nt: TGTGCCAGTAGTATCTCCCTGGGTCGGGGGATGACTGAAGCTTTCTTT
CDR3aa: CASSISLGRGMTEAFF

v_gene: TRBV11-3
abundance: -
d_gene: -
j_gene: TRBJ2-3
CDR3nt: TGTGCCAGCAGCTCACCAGGAACAGATACGCAGTATTTT
CDR3aa: CASSSPGTDTQYF

v_gene: TRBV29-1
abundance: once
d_gene: -
j_gene: TRBJ2-5
CDR3nt: TGCAGCGAGGGCAGGGGCGGTGAGACCCAGTACTTC
CDR3aa: CSEGRGGETQYF

v_gene: TRBV19
abundance: -
d_gene: -
j_gene: TRBJ1-5
CDR3nt: TGTGCCAGTAGTATGATCGACAGGACTCGATACAATCAGCCCCAGCATTTT
CDR3aa: CASSMIDRTRYNQPQHF

v_gene: TRBV6-1
abundance: -
d_gene: -
j_gene: TRBJ2-4
CDR3nt: TGTGCCAGCAGTGAATCCCAGGGGGGTAAAAACATTCAGTACTTC
CDR3aa: CASSESQGGKNIQYF

v_gene: TRBV18
abundance: -
d_gene: -
j_gene: TRBJ2-3
CDR3nt: TGTGCCAGCTCACCACAGGGGAAAGATACGCAGTATTTT
CDR3aa: CASSPQGKDTQYF

v_gene: TRBV6-5
abundance: -
d_gene: TRBD1
j_gene: TRBJ1-1
CDR3nt: TGTGCCAGCAGTTACACAGGACAGGGCGGCACTGAAGCTTTCTTT
CDR3aa: CASSYTGQGGTEAFF

v_gene: TRBV7-9
abundance: -
d_gene: -
j_gene: TRBJ2-7
CDR3nt: TGTGCCAGCAGCTTAGAAGGGGGTATATACGAGCAGTACTTC
CDR3aa: CASSLEGGIYEQYF

v_gene: TRBV4-2
abundance: -
d_gene: TRBD2
j_gene: TRBJ2-7
CDR3nt: TGTGCCAGCAGCCAAGTGGGGACTAGCGGTACCTACGAGCAGTACTTC
CDR3aa: CASSQVGTSGTYEQYF

v_gene: TRBV10-2
abundance: -
d_gene: TRBD1
j_gene: TRBJ1-1
CDR3nt: TGCGCCAGCAGGGGTTCGGGACAGGGCATTAACACTGAAGCTTTCTTT
CDR3aa: CASRGSGQGINTEAFF

v_gene: TRBV6-1
abundance: once
d_gene: TRBD1
j_gene: TRBJ2-7
CDR3nt: TGTGCCAGCAGTGCTGCCGCTACGGGCAGGGGGAATTTCTACGAGCAGTACTTC
CDR3aa: CASSAAATGRGNFYEQYF

v_gene: TRBV27
abundance: -
d_gene: -
j_gene: TRBJ2-7
CDR3nt: TGTGCCAGCAGTTTGGGGTCACAGGGCTACGAGCAGTACTTC
CDR3aa: CASSLGSQGYEQYF

v_gene: TRBV11-2
abundance: -
d_gene: -
j_gene: TRBJ2-5
CDR3nt: TGTGCCAGCAGCTTAAATCCGTTCCGCCAAGAGACCCAGTACTTC
CDR3aa: CASSLNPFRQETQYF

v_gene: TRBV18
abundance: -
d_gene: -
j_gene: TRBJ1-1
CDR3nt: TGTGCCAGCTCACCAAGGACAAGGATGAACACTGAAGCTTTCTTT
CDR3aa: CASSPRTRMNTEAFF

v_gene: TRBV9
abundance: -
d_gene: TRBD2
j_gene: TRBJ2-7
CDR3nt: TGTGCCAGCAGCGTAGGGTCTAGCGGGAGCTACGAGCAGTACTTC
CDR3aa: CASSVGSSGSYEQYF

v_gene: TRBV28
abundance: -
d_gene: TRBD2
j_gene: TRBJ2-5
CDR3nt: TGTGCCAGCAGTTTTGCTGGGACTAGCGATTCCGTTTCAGAGACCCAGTACTTC
CDR3aa: CASSFAGTSDSVSETQYF

v_gene: TRBV19
abundance: few
d_gene: -
j_gene: TRBJ2-2
CDR3nt: TGTGCCAGTAGTCCCAGGGGAAAGAACACCGGGGAGCTGTTTTTT
CDR3aa: CASSPRGKNTGELFF

v_gene: TRBV7-9
abundance: few
d_gene: -
j_gene: TRBJ1-4
CDR3nt: TGTGCCAGCAGCCTAAAGGGGCCCGGTGAAAAACTGTTTTTT
CDR3aa: CASSLKGPGEKLFF

v_gene: TRBV19
abundance: -
d_gene: TRBD2
j_gene: TRBJ2-3
CDR3nt: TGTGCCAGTAGTAAAAGCGGGAGTAACACAGATACGCAGTATTTT
CDR3aa: CASSKSGSNTDTQYF

v_gene: TRBV6-6
abundance: once
d_gene: -
j_gene: TRBJ1-5
CDR3nt: TGTGCCAGCAGTGACGGGGGGGTTAGCAATCAGCCCCAGCATTTT
CDR3aa: CASSDGGVSNQPQHF

v_gene: TRBV19
abundance: -
d_gene: TRBD2
j_gene: TRBJ2-1
CDR3nt: TGTGCCAGTAGTATGGGACTAGCGGGAATTTATGGTGAGCAGTTCTTC
CDR3aa: CASSMGLAGIYGEQFF

v_gene: TRBV5-1
abundance: -
d_gene: TRBD1
j_gene: TRBJ1-2
CDR3nt: TGCGCCAGCAGCTTGGGGGACAGGGATGGCTACACCTTC
CDR3aa: CASSLGDRDGYTF

v_gene: TRBV4-1
abundance: few
d_gene: -
j_gene: TRBJ2-5
CDR3nt: TGCGCCAGCAGCCAACAACAGGGAGAAGAGACCCAGTACTTC
CDR3aa: CASSQQQGEETQYF

v_gene: TRBV6-1
abundance: -
d_gene: -
j_gene: TRBJ1-2
CDR3nt: TGTGCCAGCAGAATGCAAAACAGGGCTGGCTACACCTTC
CDR3aa: CASRMQNRAGYTF

v_gene: TRBV19
abundance: -
d_gene: -
j_gene: TRBJ2-2
CDR3nt: TGTGCCAGTAGTTACACCACAGGGAGAGGAACCGGGGAGCTGTTTTTT
CDR3aa: CASSYTTGRGTGELFF

v_gene: TRBV2
abundance: -
d_gene: -
j_gene: TRBJ2-1
CDR3nt: TGTGCCAGCAGTGAAAGGACTCTGCTAGAGTACAATGAGCAGTTCTTC
CDR3aa: CASSERTLLEYNEQFF

v_gene: TRBV7-8
abundance: once
d_gene: TRBD1
j_gene: TRBJ2-3
CDR3nt: TGTGCCAGCAGCCCCCTAGAGACAGGGAGATCAGATACGCAGTATTTT
CDR3aa: CASSPLETGRSDTQYF

v_gene: TRBV6-5
abundance: -
d_gene: -
j_gene: TRBJ2-1
CDR3nt: TGTGCCAGCAGAAACACTAGGGACAATGAGCAGTTCTTC
CDR3aa: CASRNTRDNEQFF

v_gene: TRBV7-3
abundance: -
d_gene: -
j_gene: TRBJ2-7
CDR3nt: TGTGCCAGCAGCTTCTCAGGGTTCTCCTACGAGCAGTACTTC
CDR3aa: CASSFSGFSYEQYF

v_gene: TRBV19
abundance: -
d_gene: TRBD1
j_gene: TRBJ2-5
CDR3nt: TGTGCCAGTAGTAAATGGGACAGGGCTCAAGAGACCCAGTACTTC
CDR3aa: CASSKWDRAQETQYF

v_gene: TRBV6-1
abundance: -
d_gene: -
j_gene: TRBJ1-3
CDR3nt: TGTGCCAGCAGCGAGACATTTTCTGGAAACACCATATATTTT
CDR3aa: CASSETFSGNTIYF

v_gene: TRBV27
abundance: -
d_gene: -
j_gene: TRBJ2-3
CDR3nt: TGTGCCAGCAGCAACTCGCCTGGGGGGGATACGCAGTATTTT
CDR3aa: CASSNSPGGDTQYF

v_gene: TRBV6-6
abundance: -
d_gene: TRBD2
j_gene: TRBJ2-7
CDR3nt: TGTGCCAGCAGCACACGGGCGGGAGGGCTGGACGAGCAGTACTTC
CDR3aa: CASSTRAGGLDEQYF

v_gene: TRBV7-8
abundance: -
d_gene: -
j_gene: TRBJ1-2
CDR3nt: TGTGCCAGCAGCCCCTCCCTGGGCGGGAGGAACGGCTACACCTTC
CDR3aa: CASSPSLGGRNGYTF

v_gene: TRBV2
abundance: -
d_gene: -
j_gene: TRBJ1-5
CDR3nt: TGTGCCAGCAGGATAGAGCAGGGTGCGGGCAATCAGCCCCAGCATTTT
CDR3aa: CASRIEQGAGNQPQHF

v_gene: TRBV13
abundance: -
d_gene: TRBD2
j_gene: TRBJ2-3
CDR3nt: TGTGCCAGCAGCTTAGCGGCTAGCGGGAGCACAGATACGCAGTATTTT
CDR3aa: CASSLAASGSTDTQYF

v_gene: TRBV9
abundance: -
d_gene: TRBD1
j_gene: TRBJ2-4
CDR3nt: TGTGCCAGCAGCGCCGGGGACAGGGCTTCGGAAAACATTCAGTACTTC
CDR3aa: CASSAGDRASENIQYF

v_gene: TRBV10-2
abundance: -
d_gene: TRBD2
j_gene: TRBJ2-7
CDR3nt: TGCGCCAGCAGTGATTCCGGGACTAGCGGGAGCTTGAACGAGCAGTACTTC
CDR3aa: CASSDSGTSGSLNEQYF

v_gene: TRBV7-9
abundance: -
d_gene: TRBD2
j_gene: TRBJ2-7
CDR3nt: TGTGCCAGCAGCGACGGGACTAGCGGATACGAGCAGTACTTC
CDR3aa: CASSDGTSGYEQYF